This TCR beta chain was obtained from a study of T cells in tuberculosis. Study-wide context: The T cells targeted glucose monomycolate, a mycobacterial lipid, via CD1B. This South African cohort compared adolescents with or without latent tuberculosis against adults with active tuberculosis.

Deletions cut 4 bases from V and 6 bases from J, with 9 bases between. CDR1 and CDR2 (germline): SGHDT, YYEEEE. This CDR3 has 12 amino acids. Remarks on this clone: As yet, its antigen is unknown.

TCRdb's table, derived via immunoSEQ multiplex PCR, lists solely in-frame clones and lacks some. Of about 32,000 clones listed, around 94% are singletons. Notes on the study in general: Shorter CDR3-alpha in active tuberculosis partly drove smaller distances. Smaller distances to GMM-specific TCRs suggested their expansion in active tuberculosis.

The specimen sequenced was PBMCs. J is TRBJ2-3 and V is TRBV5-6; D is ambiguous. The origin of this receptor is a donor aged 10 to 29 with latent tuberculosis or without tuberculosis infection. The DNA of the CDR3 is TGTGCCAGCAGCCCTTACAGTGATACGCAGTATTTT. Translation: CASSPYSDTQYF.